The clone carrying this T cell receptor (beta chain) was seen more than once but under ten times. The antigen remains undetermined. These data are taken from a study of spatial heterogeneity in lung cancer. Study summary: Alpha-chain sequences were detected in numbers that were consistently lower than beta-chain sequences. Raw-read counts averaged over ten per unique TCR and UMI combination.

V was shortened by 2 bases and J by 0 bases, with 6 bases between the two germline ends. The CDR3 consists of 14 residues. The germline V gene encodes CDR1 WSHSY and CDR2 SAAADI. TCR cDNA molecules each had a unique molecular identifier. In TCRdb, the 5' RACE reads were re-called with MiXCR into one record per CDR3 protein. This table has 90,000 or so distinct CDR3 sequences, under 9% appearing once. Study-level results: Whereas they appeared in blood less at follow-up, ubiquitous expanded tumor TCRs appeared there more at resection.

Specified time point: sample taken at primary tumor resection. Researchers sequenced whole RNA taken from tumor, nontumor lung or frozen PBMC without sorting. This chain links TRBV10-2 with TRBJ2-3; no reliable D call. The receptor comes from a male donor with early-stage non-small cell lung cancer. Sequenced here: PBMCs, sampled at surgery. The CDR3 sequence: CASSEARSTDTQYF. DNA for the CDR3: TGCGCCAGCAGTGAGGCCAGAAGCACAGATACGCAGTATTTT.